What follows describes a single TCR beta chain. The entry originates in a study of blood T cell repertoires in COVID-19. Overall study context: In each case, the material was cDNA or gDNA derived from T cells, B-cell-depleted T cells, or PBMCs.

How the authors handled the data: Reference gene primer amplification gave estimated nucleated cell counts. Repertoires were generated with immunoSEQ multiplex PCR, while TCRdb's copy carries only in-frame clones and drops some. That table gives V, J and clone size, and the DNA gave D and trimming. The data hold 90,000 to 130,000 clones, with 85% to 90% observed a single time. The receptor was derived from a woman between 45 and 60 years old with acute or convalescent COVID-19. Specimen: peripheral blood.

This chain's CDR3 is CASSDRQGTGNEQFF. The CDR3 region has the DNA TGTGCCAGTTCCGACCGACAGGGGACCGGGAATGAGCAGTTCTTC. The rearrangement uses TRBV5-4 and TRBJ2-1; the match to TRBD1 covers 8 bases. The trim removed 8 bases at V and 7 bases at J, leaving 14 bases unmatched. CDR3 length equals 15 residues. Germline assignment: CDR1 SGHNT and CDR2 YYREEE (reference sequence).